This T cell receptor (beta chain) was sequenced in a study of cytomegalovirus exposure and HLA in healthy donors. Study-level results: The study designated over 150 TCR beta chains cytomegalovirus-associated. Reportedly, TCR beta sequences accurately predicted HLA-A and HLA-B alleles in most subjects.

In the case of this clone: What it binds is unknown.

This CDR3 is 16 amino acids long. Trimming shortened V by 1 base and J by 5 bases, and 14 bases separated the two germline ends. CDR1 and CDR2 (germline): MGHRA, YSYEKL. 13 Jbeta primers and 60 Vbeta primers were used for the PCR. Assay used: immunoSEQ multiplex PCR; TCRdb lists only in-frame clones, some missing. The sample holds fewer than 200,000 clones, approximately 78% seen once. The chain combines TRBV4-1 with TRBJ1-4; D is possibly TRBD1 (6 bases). The sequence was obtained from a girl aged 2-10 years in good health and CMV-seropositive. The specimen sequenced was PBMCs. In DNA form, the CDR3 reads TGCGCCAGCAGCCAAGGGAGGACAGTGCTGAATGAAAAACTGTTTTTT. Residues: CASSQGRTVLNEKLFF.